This is a list of T cell receptor beta chains from one sample in a study of blood T cell repertoires in COVID-19. Sequenced by immunoSEQ multiplex PCR; TCRdb stores in-frame clones only, minus some. The data contain some 400,000 clones, around nine tenths of them singletons. Sample: peripheral blood. All receptors derive from a human donor in a cohort sampled during active COVID-19. Each CDR3 is given without its conserved first and last residue. The order of the fields is clone size, CDR3 length, V gene, CDR3 protein. Only some rows state a clone size, as once, few, many or a class for expanded clones.

- 12 TRBV5-1 ASRPTGRIVGYT
- 12 TRBV9 ASSPETPSNGYT
- 12 TRBV7-9 ASSLTGGRETQY
- 13 TRBV7-3 ASSSSGGGLDTQY
- 14 TRBV6-1 ASSDPITGFGNTIY
- 11 TRBV11-2 ASTWTGFYEQY
- 13 TRBV3-1/TRBV3-2 ASSRQSHLGYEQF
- 15 TRBV24-1 ATAASGQGADTGELF
few 14 TRBV12-5 ASGFRLAANTGELF
- 12 TRBV15 ATSSVESTDTQY
- 14 TRBV9 ASSSQGQGAYNEQF
- 13 TRBV2 ASSALASAKREQF
- 15 TRBV19 ASSISPSGMQGDTQY
- 12 TRBV20-1 SASRGGVDSPLH
once 17 TRBV4-2 ASSQEGPGGSSSNEKLF
- 9 TRBV7-9 ASSPGGEQY
once 12 TRBV5-4 ASSPDRGGYEQY
- 9 TRBV28 ASSFTGEQF
- 14 TRBV28 ASQRLWSRGDEKLF
- 13 TRBV5-4 ASSPRQGTLATQY
once 11 TRBV3-1/TRBV3-2 ASSQGGGIEQF
- 13 TRBV12-5 ASGLGDTSNQPQH
- 10 TRBV6-5 ASSPRMYEQY
- 13 TRBV13 ASSPPGQIDHGYT
- 13 TRBV6-5 ASSRLAGGKNIQY
few 14 TRBV3-1/TRBV3-2 ASSQGLGQGYEKLF
few 15 TRBV12-1 ASSLARQGRTHDTQY
- 11 TRBV18 ASSQGVTYEQY
- 12 TRBV7-9 ASSLGAESYEQY
- 13 TRBV7-2 ASSLGGLENSPLH
- 12 TRBV10-3 AISRDRELYEQY
- 11 TRBV7-3 ASSSVPQETQY
- 13 TRBV3-1/TRBV3-2 ASSQLEASTDTQY
- 11 TRBV18 ASSPGQGEGYT
- 13 TRBV2 ASSEASGVVRPQH
- 11 TRBV12-3/TRBV12-4 ASRAGFTDTQY
- 12 TRBV6-5 ASSSSTGNTEAF
many 15 TRBV7-8 ASSLGASEHYTDTQY
- 12 TRBV4-1 ASSQESPAGELF
- 12 TRBV6-6 ASSPGTTHSPLH
- 13 TRBV7-3 ASSPRTGNTGELF
- 12 TRBV5-1 ASSPGLISDTQY
- 14 TRBV28 ASSRRRGLGNTEAF
few 13 TRBV7-9 ASSYQGQGLVSQY
- 13 TRBV19 ASSAPRDSYYEQY
once 9 TRBV12-3/TRBV12-4 ASRGRETQY
- 12 TRBV5-8 ASSPRTYRDGYT
- 12 TRBV5-4 ASSLEINNSPLH
- 14 TRBV4-1 ASSPILRDRGHEAF
- 11 TRBV29-1 SVETSGSNEQF
- 13 TRBV5-5 ASSLAPQGYNEQF
- 17 TRBV18 ASSPPGQGPGTTNEKLF
- 12 TRBV29-1 SVAEGKGTGELF
- 11 TRBV27 ASSSTTSYEQY
- 12 TRBV2 ASRKGQNNYEQY
- 12 TRBV3-1/TRBV3-2 ASSLASGSNEQF
- 12 TRBV3-1/TRBV3-2 ASSQGRRGNEAF
- 12 TRBV7-9 ASSPPTGGLPQY
once 13 TRBV30 AWSAGVGGNEKLF